Listed below are T cell receptor beta chains from one sample, sequenced in a study of identical twins. TCRdb redid the calling of the 5' RACE reads with MiXCR, one entry per CDR3 protein. Here the sample spans around 280,000 distinct CDR3 sequences, about 8.1% being singletons. These data also featured in a second study, about yellow fever vaccine responses in identical twins.

The specimen was memory (CD45RO+) T cells sorted from blood. The receptors here all came from a woman in her late teens or twenties in good health. Both conserved end residues are part of each CDR3. The order of the fields is J gene, V gene, D gene, clone size, CDR3 DNA, CDR3 protein. The D gene is left open where the match is weak. Clone size is given for some rows only: seen once, a few or many times, or a class if the clone is expanded.

TRBJ2-3 TRBV20-1 TRBD2 many TGCAGTGCTAGAGATGGCGGGAGGAGGACAGATACGCAGTATTTT CSARDGGRRTDTQYF
TRBJ2-3 TRBV5-6 . . TGTGCCAGCAGCTTGATGGACACGCGCACAGATACGCAGTATTTT CASSLMDTRTDTQYF
TRBJ2-1 TRBV7-9 TRBD1 . TGTGCCAGCAGTTACAGGGGAAGCTCCTACAATGAGCAGTTCTTC CASSYRGSSYNEQFF
TRBJ1-4 TRBV5-5 . few TGTGCCAGCAGAACGACAGCTACCTGGGGGAATGAAAAACTGTTTTTT CASRTTATWGNEKLFF
TRBJ2-5 TRBV11-3 . . TGTGCCAGCAGCTCGCTAGCGCTCAAGGGAGAGACCCAGTACTTC CASSSLALKGETQYF
TRBJ2-7 TRBV4-1 . many TGCGCCAGCAGCCAAGAGGCTAGCTACTCCTACGAGCAGTACTTC CASSQEASYSYEQYF
TRBJ2-2 TRBV27 TRBD1 . TGTGCCAGCAGTTTGGGACAGACCACCGGGGAGCTGTTTTTT CASSLGQTTGELFF
TRBJ2-1 TRBV7-9 TRBD2 many TGTGCCAGCAGCTTAGGCTGGAGCGGGAGCTTGAATGAGCAGTTCTTC CASSLGWSGSLNEQFF
TRBJ2-5 TRBV25-1 . many TGTGCCAGCAGTACCGTAGAGACCCAGTACTTC CASSTVETQYF
TRBJ2-3 TRBV5-1 . many TGCGCCAGCAGCTTCGACCTAGATACGCAGTATTTT CASSFDLDTQYF
TRBJ2-1 TRBV12-3/TRBV12-4 TRBD1 many TGTGCCAGCAGTTTTACCCAGGGGGAAAATGAGCAGTTCTTC CASSFTQGENEQFF
TRBJ2-1 TRBV5-6 TRBD1 many TGTGCCAGCAACTTGATGGGACAGTACAATGAGCAGTTCTTC CASNLMGQYNEQFF
TRBJ2-3 TRBV9 . medium-sized TGTGCCAGCAGCATCACAGATACGCAGTATTTT CASSITDTQYF
TRBJ2-1 TRBV6-5 TRBD2 few TGTGCCAGCAGTTATGGGACTAGGGGCCATGATGAGCAGTTCTTC CASSYGTRGHDEQFF
TRBJ2-3 TRBV15 . . TGTGCCACCAGCAGTTCCTCTAGCAGGAGCACAGATACGCAGTATTTT CATSSSSSRSTDTQYF
TRBJ2-1 TRBV24-1 TRBD2 . TGTGCCACCAAATCTAGCGGACGAGGCGGTGAGCAGTTCTTC CATKSSGRGGEQFF
TRBJ2-1 TRBV12-3/TRBV12-4 TRBD2 many TGTGCCAGCAGTTTGGATGGGAGGGCCTTCTACAATGAGCAGTTCTTC CASSLDGRAFYNEQFF
TRBJ1-2 TRBV10-3 . . TGTGCCATCAGTGGCACCCTTGGAGGCGGCTACACCTTC CAISGTLGGGYTF
TRBJ1-5 TRBV12-3/TRBV12-4 . many TGTGCCAGCAGTTTTGGGGGCTTTGGAAGCAATCAGCCCCAGCATTTT CASSFGGFGSNQPQHF
TRBJ1-6 TRBV2 . many TGTGCCAGCAGTGAAAGGAACAGGGACTCACCCCTCCACTTT CASSERNRDSPLHF
TRBJ1-2 TRBV6-1 . . TGTGCCAGCAGTGACGGACGGATCTATGGCTACACCTTC CASSDGRIYGYTF
TRBJ1-5 TRBV12-3/TRBV12-4 . many TGTGCCAGCAGGTCGGGGGGCGGCAATCAGCCCCAGCATTTT CASRSGGGNQPQHF
TRBJ1-2 TRBV28 TRBD1 many TGTGCCAGCAGAGGAACAGGGGGGCCCGCTAACTATGGCTACACCTTC CASRGTGGPANYGYTF
TRBJ1-1 TRBV12-3/TRBV12-4 . many TGTGCCACCGGGCTTAACACTGAAGCTTTCTTT CATGLNTEAFF
TRBJ2-7 TRBV5-8 . . TGTGCCAGCAGCTTGTTTCTAGCTAGCTCCTACGAGCAGTACTTC CASSLFLASSYEQYF
TRBJ1-2 TRBV3-1 . many TGTGCCAGCCAGGATCGTAACTATGGCTACACCTTC CASQDRNYGYTF
TRBJ1-6 TRBV20-1 TRBD1 few TGCAGTGCTGAAGCCATGGGACAGGGGAATAATTCACCCCTCCACTTT CSAEAMGQGNNSPLHF
TRBJ2-3 TRBV6-1 TRBD1 few TGTGCCAGCAGTGTTGACAGGGGCAGCACAGATACGCAGTATTTT CASSVDRGSTDTQYF
TRBJ2-3 TRBV27 . . TGTGCCAGCACCGATAGGGAAAAGGGACGGACAGATACGCAGTATTTT CASTDREKGRTDTQYF
TRBJ2-3 TRBV5-1 . few TGCGCCAGCAGCTTGGCAGGTAACAGGGACCACACAGATACGCAGTATTTT CASSLAGNRDHTDTQYF
TRBJ2-7 TRBV20-1 . few TGCAGTGCTAGAGATCTTTTACAGACTAGGATCTACTCTCCGGAGCAGTACTTC CSARDLLQTRIYSPEQYF
TRBJ2-7 TRBV2 . . TGTGCCAGCAGTGATGGTCACATCTCCTACGAGCAGTACTTC CASSDGHISYEQYF
TRBJ1-5 TRBV19 . . TGTGCCAGTACGGGAGGGAAGAACCTGGGCAATCAGCCCCAGCATTTT CASTGGKNLGNQPQHF
TRBJ2-5 TRBV11-2 . many TGTGCCAGCAGCTTAGGGTACCGGGGGAACCAAGAGACCCAGTACTTC CASSLGYRGNQETQYF
TRBJ2-1 TRBV15 TRBD2 few TGTGCCACCAGCAGAGGTACTAGCGGGAGGGGCAATGAGCAGTTCTTC CATSRGTSGRGNEQFF
TRBJ2-2 TRBV19 . . TGTGCCAGTCGAATTATAAGTCGGGGAAACACCGGGGAGCTGTTTTTT CASRIISRGNTGELFF
TRBJ2-3 TRBV3-1 . . TGTGCCAGCAGCTCACTAGTTGAGGCAGATACGCAGTATTTT CASSSLVEADTQYF